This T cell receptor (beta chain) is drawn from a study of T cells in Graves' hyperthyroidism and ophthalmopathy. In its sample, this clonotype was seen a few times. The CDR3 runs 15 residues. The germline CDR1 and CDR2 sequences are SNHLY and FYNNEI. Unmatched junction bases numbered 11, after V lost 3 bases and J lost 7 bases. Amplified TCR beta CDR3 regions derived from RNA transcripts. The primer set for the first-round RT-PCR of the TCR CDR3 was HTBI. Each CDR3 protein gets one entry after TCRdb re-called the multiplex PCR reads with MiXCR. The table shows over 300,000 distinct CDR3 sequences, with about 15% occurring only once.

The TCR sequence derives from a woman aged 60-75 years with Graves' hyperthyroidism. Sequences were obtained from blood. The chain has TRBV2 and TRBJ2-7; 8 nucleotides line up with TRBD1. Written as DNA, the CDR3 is TGTGCCAGCAGTGATATTCAGGGGGCTAGGAATGAGCAGTACTTC. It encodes CASSDIQGARNEQYF. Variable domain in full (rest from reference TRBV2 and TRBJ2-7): EPEVTQTPSHQVTQMGQEVILRCVPISNHLYFYWYRQILGQKVEFLVSFYNNEISEKSEIFDDQFSVERPDGSNFTLKIRSTKLEDSAMYFCASSDIQGARNEQYFGPGTRLTVT.